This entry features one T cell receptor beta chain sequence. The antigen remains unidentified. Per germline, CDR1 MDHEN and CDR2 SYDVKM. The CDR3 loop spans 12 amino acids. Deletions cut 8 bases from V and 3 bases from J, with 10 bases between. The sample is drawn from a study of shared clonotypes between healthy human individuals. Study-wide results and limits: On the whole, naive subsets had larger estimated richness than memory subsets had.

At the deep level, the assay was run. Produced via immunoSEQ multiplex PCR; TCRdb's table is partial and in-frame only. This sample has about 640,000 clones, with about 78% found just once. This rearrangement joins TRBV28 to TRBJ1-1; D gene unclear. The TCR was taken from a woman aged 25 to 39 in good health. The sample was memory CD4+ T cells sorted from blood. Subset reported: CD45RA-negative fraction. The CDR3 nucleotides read TGTGCCAGCTCAACAAGATACACTGAAGCTTTCTTT. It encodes CASSTRYTEAFF.